This entry concerns a single T cell receptor (beta chain). Germline V gives CDR1 SQVTM, CDR2 ANQGSEA. The CDR3 is 12 amino acids. V lost 7 bases to trimming and J lost 4 bases, with 13 bases between them. The data belong to a study of technical replicates of blood from four donors. Produced via immunoSEQ multiplex PCR; TCRdb's table is partial and in-frame only. The data show 80,000 to 95,000 clones, 95% to 97% seen once. The sequenced sample was T cells isolated from PBMCs. This TCR derives from a human donor in good health. The gene calls are TRBV29-1 and TRBJ1-2; no definite D call. The CDR3 loop reads CSDAPSFYGYTF. The DNA of the CDR3 is TGCAGCGACGCCCCGAGCTTCTATGGCTACACCTTC.